Below, 30 T cell receptor beta chains from the same sample are listed, as sequenced in a study of post-analysis software for immune sequencing data. Included in the TCR beta cDNA libraries were unique molecular identifiers. One entry per CDR3 protein results from TCRdb running MiXCR on the PCR reads. The data show about 620,000 distinct CDR3 sequences, with 44% seen just once and roughly 1.8% held by the top ten. Overall study findings and caveats: TRBV5-6, TRBV5-1 and TRBV20-1 were among 4 or 5 TRBV segments more frequent in patients than controls.

No cognate antigen is known for these TCRs. Sample: blood. These TCRs come from a girl aged 10 to 17 with multiple sclerosis.

The chain employs TRBV7-2 and TRBJ2-7; 11 bases match TRBD2. CDR1 is SGHTA, CDR2 FQGNSA, per germline. The CDR3 has 20 residues. With 2 bases clipped from V and 3 bases from J, the junction kept 18 bases outside the gene matches. The CDR3 DNA follows: TGTGCCAGCAGCTTATTTCGCATTTCCAATAGCGGGGGGGTCGTCTACGAGCAGTACTTC. Translating gives CASSLFRISNSGGVVYEQYF.

This chain's CDR3 is CASSHTSGRPYNEQFF. CDR3 nucleotide sequence: TGTGCCAGCAGCCACACTAGCGGGCGGCCCTACAATGAGCAGTTCTTC. The chain has TRBV3-1 and TRBJ2-1; 9 bases are shared with TRBD2. The J segment lost 2 bases and the V segment lost 3 bases, leaving 5 bases of the junction unmatched. Germline loops: CDR1 LGHDT, CDR2 YNNKEL (reference sequence). CDR3 size: 16 residues.

In its sample, this clonotype was seen a few times. The chain joins TRBV20-1 to TRBJ2-1; possibly TRBD2 for D (6 bases). The germline CDR1 and CDR2 sequences are DFQATT and SNEGSKA (reference sequence). Trimming pared 7 bases from V and 7 bases from J, leaving 23 bases between. The CDR3 spans 15 residues. The CDR3: CSVLEYLGGLNEQFF. For the CDR3, the DNA is TGCAGTGTTCTAGAATACCTCGGGGGACTTAATGAGCAGTTCTTC.

This clonotype was detected only a few times. The chain recombines TRBV24-1 with TRBJ2-7, with no clear D. This CDR3 comprises 15 residues. Germline CDR1 reads KGHDR; CDR2 reads SFDVKD. Trimming took off 3 bases at V and 5 bases at J, with 16 bases between the two ends. The CDR3 region has the DNA TGTGCCACCAGTGATGGAGAGACACAAGGCCACGAGCAGTACTTC. It is translated as CATSDGETQGHEQYF.

This clonotype was seen repeatedly, ten times or more. V gene TRBV5-5 combines with J gene TRBJ2-3, with D perhaps TRBD2 (5 bases). The CDR3 loop spans 16 amino acids. V was pared by 2 bases and J by 3 bases, with 16 bases between. Germline CDR1 SGHKS, CDR2 YYEKEE (reference sequence). As DNA, the CDR3 is TGTGCCAGCAGCTTTTCACCGGGGATTGAAACAGATACGCAGTATTTT. This sequence encodes CASSFSPGIETDTQYF.

This clonotype was detected only once. J is TRBJ2-1 and V is TRBV12-5, with D perhaps TRBD2 (6 bases). V was shortened by 1 base and J by 2 bases, with 12 bases between the two germline ends. This CDR3 is built from 16 residues. The germline V gene has CDR1 LGHNT and CDR2 FRNRAP. In nucleotides, the CDR3 is TGTGCTAGTGGTTTGGCTCTAGCGCGGGCCTACAATGAGCAGTTCTTC. Translation: CASGLALARAYNEQFF. The variable domain in full, completed from reference TRBV12-5 and TRBJ2-1, reads DARVTQTPRHKVTEMGQEVTMRCQPILGHNTVFWYRQTMMQGLELLAYFRNRAPLDDSGMPKDRFSAEMPDATLATLKIQPSEPRDSAVYFCASGLALARAYNEQFFGPGTRLTVL.

This chain links TRBV9 with TRBJ1-1, with D perhaps TRBD1 (6 bases). Trimming pared 0 bases from V and 7 bases from J, leaving 13 bases between. Germline V gene sequence: CDR1 SGDLS, CDR2 YYNGEE. The CDR3 loop spans 14 amino acids. The DNA of the CDR3 is TGTGCCAGCAGCGTAGCTACGAAGGGGGGTGAAGCTTTCTTT. It codes for CASSVATKGGEAFF.

This clonotype was seen more than once but under ten times. The chain has TRBV5-4 and TRBJ2-4, with D possibly matching TRBD1 (6 bases). The J call is in doubt because the DNA end fits TRBJ2-7 better. CDR3 length: 13 residues. Germline V gives CDR1 SGHNT, CDR2 YYREEE (reference sequence). The CDR3 DNA sequence: TGTGCCAGCAGCTTCCGCTACAGGGACGAGCAGTACTTC. It is translated as CASSFRYRDEQYF.

Only a few counts were recorded for this clonotype. This chain links TRBV5-5 with TRBJ2-7; no clear D. With the DNA end fitting TRBJ2-5 better, the J assignment may be wrong. CDR3 length: 14 amino acids. Germline-derived CDR1 and CDR2 are SGHKS and YYEKEE (reference sequence). CDR3 sequence: CASNADMTQETQYF. CDR3 nucleotides: TGTGCCAGCAACGCCGATATGACACAAGAGACCCAGTACTTC.

The V gene is TRBV29-1, the J gene TRBJ1-5; 10 positions agree with TRBD1. The ends lost 8 bases at V and 1 base at J; junction bases unmatched: 8. CDR3 size: 15 residues. Germline loops: CDR1 SQVTM, CDR2 ANQGSEA. The CDR3 protein is CSLTGTGASNQPQHF. For the CDR3, the DNA is TGCAGCCTAACCGGGACAGGGGCAAGCAATCAGCCCCAGCATTTT.

The rearrangement uses TRBV4-1 and TRBJ2-5; no definite D call. V was clipped by 3 bases and J by 5 bases, with 19 bases between them. This CDR3 comprises 16 residues. Germline CDR1 is MGHRA and CDR2 is YSYEKL. CDR3 protein: CASSQAPRSGRETQYF. CDR3 bases: TGCGCCAGCAGCCAGGCCCCCCGTTCGGGCCGCGAGACCCAGTACTTC.

Written as DNA, the CDR3 is TGCAGCGTCGGGACACGGGCCAAAAACATTCAGTACTTC. Protein product: CSVGTRAKNIQYF. This sequence joins TRBV29-1 and TRBJ2-4, with D tentatively TRBD1 (6 bases). Per germline, CDR1 SQVTM and CDR2 ANQGSEA. The CDR3 sequence is 13 residues long. V was shortened by 6 bases and J by 1 base, with 10 bases between the two germline ends.

The genes are TRBV13 and TRBJ2-4; 11 positions agree with TRBD1. The tail of the sequence fits TRBJ2-7 better, so the J call may be wrong. From germline, CDR1 is PRHDT and CDR2 FYEKMQ (reference sequence). This CDR3 region has 17 residues. CDR3 region: CASSLGGTGGFRYEQYF. CDR3 sequence (DNA): TGTGCCAGCAGCTTAGGCGGGACAGGGGGATTTCGGTACGAGCAGTACTTC.

This chain joins TRBV6-6 and TRBJ2-5; D uncertain. There are 14 residues in the CDR3. V lost 7 bases, J lost 1 base, and 13 bases lay in between. The V gene's germline CDR1 is MNHNY and CDR2 SVGAGI (reference sequence). CDR3 in amino acids: CASKVRTAQETQYF. In DNA, the CDR3 is TGTGCCAGCAAAGTCCGGACGGCCCAAGAGACCCAGTACTTC.

There are a few counts of this clonotype. The chain recombines TRBV12-3 or TRBV12-4 with TRBJ2-7, with 7 bases lining up with TRBD2. There are 15 residues in the CDR3. Trimming at V came to 4 bases and at J to 0 bases, leaving 6 bases not matched to a gene. The CDR3, as DNA: TGTGCCAGCAGTTCGATTCCTAGCGGCTCCTACGAGCAGTACTTC. The encoded protein is CASSSIPSGSYEQYF.

This chain joins TRBV25-1 and TRBJ2-5; D is unclear. Germline CDR1 reads MGHDK; CDR2 reads SYGVNS. CDR3 length equals 16 residues. V was shortened by 2 bases and J by 1 base, with 14 bases between the two germline ends. The CDR3 here is CASSERSGRFQETQYF. CDR3 nucleotides: TGTGCCAGCAGTGAACGCTCCGGACGGTTCCAAGAGACCCAGTACTTC.

This clonotype was found a few times. The rearrangement links TRBV5-1 to TRBJ2-3, with TRBD1 identical over 11 bases. The length of the CDR3 is 16 residues. The V segment lost 6 bases and the J segment 3 bases; nucleotides outside the gene matches: 9. Per germline, CDR1 SGHRS and CDR2 YFSETQ. CDR3 sequence reads: CASTEGQGARTDTQYF. In nucleotides, the CDR3 is TGCGCCAGCACCGAAGGACAGGGGGCGCGGACAGATACGCAGTATTTT.

Only a few counts were recorded for this clonotype. A junction boundary mismatches the germline segment, possibly from a read error. J is TRBJ2-1 and V is TRBV10-3; the D is unclear. The CDR3 consists of 13 residues. Germline V gene lookup returns CDR1 ENHRY and CDR2 SYGVKD. In DNA, the CDR3 is TGCGCCGCCACCGAGAGCTCCTACAATGAGCAGTTCTTC. It specifies CAATESSYNEQFF.

The rearrangement links TRBV20-1 to TRBJ1-4; 7 bases agree with TRBD1. Germline CDR1 reads DFQATT; CDR2 reads SNEGSKA (reference sequence). The CDR3 covers 13 residues. The ends lost 4 bases at V and 7 bases at J; junction bases unmatched: 6. CDR3 sequence reads: CSAKYRGSEKLFF. The CDR3 bases are TGCAGTGCTAAGTACAGGGGCAGTGAAAAACTGTTTTTT.

This chain connects TRBV12-3 or TRBV12-4 to TRBJ1-1; tentative D call: TRBD1 (6 bases). V was pared by 6 bases and J by 6 bases, with 17 bases between. This CDR3 contains 14 residues. The CDR3 coding sequence is TGTGCCAGCAGGGGTGTTAACAGGGTAGCTGAAGCTTTCTTT. Residues: CASRGVNRVAEAFF.

The CDR3 DNA is TGTGCCAGCAGTCTAAGACTAGCGGGAGATCGCGATGAGCAGTTCTTC. Amino acid sequence: CASSLRLAGDRDEQFF. This chain joins TRBV12-3 or TRBV12-4 and TRBJ2-1, with TRBD2 matching 12 bases. The CDR3 runs to 16 residues. V lost 5 bases to trimming and J lost 8 bases; unmatched junction nucleotides: 10.

The CDR3 loop reads CATTQGADTQYF. The CDR3 region has the DNA TGTGCCACCACCCAGGGGGCAGATACGCAGTATTTT. The chain links TRBV15 to TRBJ2-3; 7 bases fit TRBD1. J lost 4 bases, V lost 7 bases, and 2 bases had no gene match. The CDR3 is 12 residues long. Germline V gene sequence: CDR1 LNHNV, CDR2 YYDKDF (reference sequence).

There are a few counts of this clonotype. V is TRBV20-1 and J is TRBJ2-1; TRBD2 agrees at 14 bases. CDR1 DFQATT and CDR2 SNEGSKA come from the germline V gene (reference sequence). The junction had 5 bases not matched to a gene; V was cut back by 3 bases and J by 10 bases. This CDR3 region has 14 residues. The CDR3 nucleotides are TGCAGTGCTAGGACTAGCGGGAGGGGAGGGGAGCAGTTCTTC. Amino acids: CSARTSGRGGEQFF.

This clonotype was seen a few times. The chain employs TRBV5-5 and TRBJ2-1, with 7 bases identical to TRBD2. The CDR3 length is 14 residues. Trimming at V came to 4 bases and at J to 7 bases, leaving 8 bases not matched to a gene. CDR1 and CDR2 from the germline V gene are SGHKS and YYEKEE (reference sequence). This chain's CDR3 is CASSPWTGGNEQFF. The CDR3 nucleotides are TGTGCCAGCAGCCCCTGGACGGGGGGAAATGAGCAGTTCTTC.

This clonotype was counted between two and nine times. The rearrangement uses TRBV11-2 and TRBJ2-7, with a weak D call TRBD1 (5 bases). Germline V gene lookup returns CDR1 SGHAT and CDR2 FQNNGV. The CDR3 runs 15 residues. V was pared by 1 base and J by 2 bases, with 12 bases between. CDR3 amino acids: CASSLGQGIPYEQYF. In nucleotides, the CDR3 is TGTGCCAGCAGCTTAGGCCAGGGCATCCCCTACGAGCAGTACTTC.

There are a few counts of this clonotype. The CDR3 region is CASSPMAWGAKNIQYF. Here the CDR3 DNA reads TGTGCCAGCAGTCCCATGGCTTGGGGGGCCAAAAACATTCAGTACTTC. V and J are TRBV2 and TRBJ2-4; perhaps D is TRBD1 or TRBD2 (5 bases each). V was trimmed by 5 bases and J by 1 base, leaving 15 bases between them. Germline CDR1 is SNHLY and CDR2 is FYNNEI. The length of the CDR3 is 16 residues.

This chain connects TRBV12-3 or TRBV12-4 to TRBJ1-4; D is ambiguous. This CDR3 is 12 amino acids long. V was clipped by 4 bases and J by 6 bases, with 6 bases between them. DNA for the CDR3: TGTGCCAGCAGTTCTCCCTATGAAAAACTGTTTTTT. This encodes CASSSPYEKLFF.

The chain is built from TRBV3-1 and TRBJ2-5; TRBD1 aligns across 8 bases. Germline V gives CDR1 LGHDT, CDR2 YNNKEL (reference sequence). The CDR3 covers 15 residues. With V trimmed by 4 bases and J by 4 bases, 8 bases remained unmatched. CDR3 loop: CASSRIGTGGETQYF. The CDR3 DNA follows: TGTGCCAGCAGCCGAATAGGGACAGGAGGAGAGACCCAGTACTTC.

The chain uses TRBV29-1 and TRBJ1-2; D is uncertain. V lost 2 bases to trimming and J lost 7 bases, with 8 bases between them. The CDR3 contains 11 residues. Germline lookup yields CDR1 SQVTM and CDR2 ANQGSEA. The CDR3 DNA is TGCAGCGTTGAATGGCGGGGTGGCTACACCTTC. This sequence encodes CSVEWRGGYTF.

Many counts were recorded for this clonotype. This sequence joins TRBV12-3 or TRBV12-4 and TRBJ2-5, with D possibly TRBD2 on 7 matching bases. The CDR3 is 13 residues long. Deletions cut 3 bases from V and 5 bases from J, with 10 bases between. CDR3 bases: TGTGCCAGCAGTTTGGAGGGGGGGGAGACCCAGTACTTC. Encoded protein: CASSLEGGETQYF.